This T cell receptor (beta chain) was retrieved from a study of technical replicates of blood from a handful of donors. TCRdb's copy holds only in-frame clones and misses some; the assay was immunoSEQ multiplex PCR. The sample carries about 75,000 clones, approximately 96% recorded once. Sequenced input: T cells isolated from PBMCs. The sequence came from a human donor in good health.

In nucleotides, the CDR3 is TGCGCCAGCAGCCGGGACAGGGACAATGAGCAGTTCTTC. It translates to CASSRDRDNEQFF. The chain combines TRBV5-1 with TRBJ2-1; 9 nucleotides agree with TRBD1. CDR1 is SGHRS, CDR2 YFSETQ, per germline. The CDR3 sequence is 13 residues long. With 4 bases clipped from V and 5 bases from J, the junction kept 1 base outside the gene matches.